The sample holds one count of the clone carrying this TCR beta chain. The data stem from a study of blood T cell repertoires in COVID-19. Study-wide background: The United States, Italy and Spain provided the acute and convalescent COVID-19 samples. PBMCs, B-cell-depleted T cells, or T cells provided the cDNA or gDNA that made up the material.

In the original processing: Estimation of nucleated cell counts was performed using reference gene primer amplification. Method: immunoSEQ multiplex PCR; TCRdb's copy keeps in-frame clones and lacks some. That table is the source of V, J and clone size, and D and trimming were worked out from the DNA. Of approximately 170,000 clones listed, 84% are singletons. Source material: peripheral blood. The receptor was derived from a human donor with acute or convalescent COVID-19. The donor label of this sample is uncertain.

Here the CDR3 reads CASSFAQLVTEQFF. CDR3 bases: TGTGCCAGCAGCTTCGCCCAGCTAGTAACTGAGCAGTTCTTC. The genes are TRBV7-9 and TRBJ2-1; D is undetermined. Looked up from germline, CDR1 is SEHNR and CDR2 is FQNEAQ (reference sequence). Trimming took 3 bases from V and 9 from J, leaving 15 bases between them. The CDR3 has 14 residues. The full variable domain, rest sourced from reference TRBV7-9 and TRBJ2-1, is DTGVSQNPRHKITKRGQNVTFRCDPISEHNRLYWYRQTLGQGPEFLTYFQNEAQLEKSRLLSDRFSAERPKGSFSTLEIQRTEQGDSAMYLCASSFAQLVTEQFFGPGTRLTVL.